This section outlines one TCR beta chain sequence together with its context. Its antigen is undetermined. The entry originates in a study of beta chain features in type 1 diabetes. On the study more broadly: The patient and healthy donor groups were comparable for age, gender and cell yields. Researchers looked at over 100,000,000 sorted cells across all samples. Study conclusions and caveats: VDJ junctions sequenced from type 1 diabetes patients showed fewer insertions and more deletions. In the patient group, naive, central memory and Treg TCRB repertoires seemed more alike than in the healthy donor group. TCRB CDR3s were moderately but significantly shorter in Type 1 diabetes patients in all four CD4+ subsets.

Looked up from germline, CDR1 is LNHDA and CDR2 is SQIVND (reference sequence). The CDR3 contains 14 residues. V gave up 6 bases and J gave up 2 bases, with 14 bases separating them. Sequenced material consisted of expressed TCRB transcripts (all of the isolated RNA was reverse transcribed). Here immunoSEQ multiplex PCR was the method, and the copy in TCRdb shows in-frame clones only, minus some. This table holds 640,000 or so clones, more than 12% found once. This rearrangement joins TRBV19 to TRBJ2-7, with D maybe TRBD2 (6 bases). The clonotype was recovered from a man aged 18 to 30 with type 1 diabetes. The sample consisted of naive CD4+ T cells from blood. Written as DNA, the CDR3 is TGTGCCAGTAGGGAGGCCGGGAGTGCCTACGAGCAGTACTTC. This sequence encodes CASREAGSAYEQYF.